The T cell receptor (beta chain) under discussion was sequenced for a study of cytotoxic CD8 clonotypes in ibrutinib-treated CLL. About this clone: What it binds is unknown.

With V trimmed by 4 bases and J by 4 bases, 16 bases remained unmatched. CDR1 is SGHTA, CDR2 FQGNSA, per germline. CDR3 length: 18 amino acids. Study-wide findings and caveats: Public clonotypes occurred uncommonly; on treatment, they contracted or remained stable.

Sequencing used immunoSEQ multiplex PCR; TCRdb keeps in-frame clones, though not all of them. The table records some 150,000 clones, about three quarters of them present only once. The sample consisted of PBMCs, taken after 24 months of ibrutinib treatment. The sequence derives from a human donor with chronic lymphocytic leukemia. This chain joins TRBV7-2 and TRBJ2-5; 9 nucleotides match TRBD2. CDR3 sequence reads: CASSSHLRGGAAGETQYF. The CDR3 nucleotides are TGTGCCAGCAGCTCCCACCTGCGCGGGGGGGCAGCGGGAGAGACCCAGTACTTC.